Sequencing of this T cell receptor (beta chain) was carried out in a study of blood T cell repertoires in COVID-19. Whole-study context: PBMCs, B-cell-depleted T cells, or T cells provided the cDNA or gDNA that made up the material.

The CDR3 loop spans 18 amino acids. Germline loops: CDR1 SGHKS, CDR2 YYEKEE (reference sequence). V lost 1 base, J lost 0 bases, and 6 bases stayed unmatched. Sequenced by immunoSEQ multiplex PCR; TCRdb stores in-frame clones only, minus some. The repertoire consists of about 400,000 clones, with approximately 85% occurring once and the leading ten covering approximately 2%. The specimen sequenced was PBMCs or T cells enriched from blood (not recorded which). V gene TRBV5-5 combines with J gene TRBJ2-1; 11 bases are shared with TRBD2. This TCR was recovered from a middle-aged woman with acute COVID-19. CDR3 loop: CASSLQLAGVSSYNEQFF. The CDR3 nucleotides read TGTGCCAGCAGCTTGCAACTAGCGGGGGTAAGCTCCTACAATGAGCAGTTCTTC. The full variable domain, with the rest looked up from reference TRBV5-5 and TRBJ2-1, is DAGVTQSPTHLIKTRGQQVTLRCSPISGHKSVSWYQQVLGQGPQFIFQYYEKEERGRGNFPDRFSARQFPNYSSELNVNALLLGDSALYLCASSLQLAGVSSYNEQFFGPGTRLTVL.